A selection of T cell receptor beta chains follows, all from one sample in a study of blood T cell repertoires in COVID-19. TCRdb's copy holds only in-frame clones and misses some; the assay was immunoSEQ multiplex PCR. The repertoire consists of about 150,000 clones, with 80% occurring once and the leading ten covering roughly 0.6%. Sequences were obtained from peripheral blood. These receptor sequences come from a man aged 55-75 years with acute or convalescent COVID-19. Each CDR3 is given without its conserved first and last residue.

TRBJ1-1	TRBV7-3	ASRRNFDTEAF
TRBJ1-2	TRBV28	ASRTGGAGGYT
TRBJ1-1	TRBV13	ASRLDRRGAEAF
TRBJ1-2	TRBV6-6	ASSPPTGGGYT
TRBJ1-4	TRBV28	ASSLGGTGMREKLF
TRBJ2-1	TRBV6-5	ASAVEAYNEQF
TRBJ2-1	TRBV11-2	ASSHPHTSGGEQF
TRBJ1-1	TRBV10-3	ASRLGGGTEAF
TRBJ2-1	TRBV11-2	ASSLVIGENEQF
TRBJ2-7	TRBV30	ACQQVGSYEQY
TRBJ1-2	TRBV15	ATSRDSRANYGYT
TRBJ2-7	TRBV11-2	ASSLDGGGSQTYEQY
TRBJ1-2	TRBV4-2	ASSQAGPRSSGGYGYT
TRBJ1-4	TRBV18	ASSSDRGNNEKLF
TRBJ2-7	TRBV7-2	ASSSTRTSRGEQY
TRBJ2-4	TRBV4-2	ASSQEPTSGDIQY
TRBJ2-7	TRBV19	ASSKPQGASYEQY
TRBJ1-3	TRBV28	ASRQQFSSGNTIY
TRBJ1-5	TRBV27	ASSFPRGPQH
TRBJ1-5	TRBV9	ASSVAGHSNQPQH
TRBJ2-6	TRBV5-6	ASSLQGAGANVLT
TRBJ2-5	TRBV10-3	AISETARETQY